A single sample gave rise to the 19 T cell receptor beta chains below, sequenced in a study of shared clonotypes between healthy human individuals. Clones were sequenced by immunoSEQ multiplex PCR, and TCRdb holds only the in-frame ones, with some missing. The data show 1,100,000 or so clones, 70% to 80% seen once. The sequenced material came from memory CD4+ T cells from PBMCs. The subset is: CD45RA-negative fraction. The source is a young man in good health. Some clones in this sample may be carry-over from other donors' samples.

To note about this clone: Other DNA sequences in the sample encode the same CDR3. The gene calls are TRBV7-2 and TRBJ2-1; D unclear. Germline assignment: CDR1 SGHTA and CDR2 FQGNSA. The CDR3 extends over 15 amino acids. With 0 bases removed from V and 0 bases from J, the gap between germline ends came to 6 bases. In DNA, the CDR3 is TGTGCCAGCAGCTTAGCTGGGCCCTCCTACAATGAGCAGTTCTTC. It yields the protein CASSLAGPSYNEQFF.

This clone was seen at least ten times. The chain has TRBV30 and TRBJ1-5, with 11 positions matching TRBD1. Germline values: CDR1 GTSNPN, CDR2 SVGIG (reference sequence). The CDR3 runs 15 residues. J gave up 5 bases and V 3 bases, and 6 bases lay outside the gene matches. CDR3 sequence reads: CAWSSGTGGYQPQHF. Written as DNA, the CDR3 is TGTGCCTGGAGCTCCGGGACAGGGGGTTATCAGCCCCAGCATTTT.

The count of this clone is one. This rearrangement joins TRBV5-1 to TRBJ1-1; D not resolved. CDR3 length equals 17 residues. V was trimmed by 0 bases and J by 2 bases, leaving 17 bases between them. Germline lookup yields CDR1 SGHRS and CDR2 YFSETQ. The CDR3 DNA reads as TGCGCCAGCAGCTTGGCGCCTGAGCGGGCTATTAACACTGAAGCTTTCTTT. This codes for CASSLAPERAINTEAFF.

The chain uses TRBV14 and TRBJ2-4, with D perhaps matching TRBD1 (6 bases). The CDR3 contains 14 residues. With 0 bases removed from V and 6 bases from J, the gap between germline ends came to 9 bases. Germline V gene sequence: CDR1 SGHDN, CDR2 FVKESK. The CDR3 DNA reads as TGTGCCAGCAGCCAAGAGACAGGCGTAAACATTCAGTACTTC. Protein sequence: CASSQETGVNIQYF.

This clone was observed at least ten times. Other DNA sequences in this sample translate to the same CDR3. This chain links TRBV29-1 with TRBJ1-1; weak D call: TRBD1 (5 bases). The V gene lost 3 bases and the J gene lost 4 bases, with 12 bases spanning the gap. CDR1 and CDR2 (germline): SQVTM, ANQGSEA. The CDR3 contains 13 residues. For the CDR3, the DNA is TGCAGCGTTGAGAGGGTGGGGGGCACTGAAGCTTTCTTT. This translates into CSVERVGGTEAFF.

As regards this clone: The same CDR3 can be traced to other DNA sequences in this sample. The chain couples TRBV10-3 to TRBJ2-2; D ambiguous. Trimming took off 3 bases at V and 0 bases at J, with 5 bases between the two ends. This CDR3 comprises 14 residues. The germline V gene has CDR1 ENHRY and CDR2 SYGVKD. CDR3 loop: CAISDRANTGELFF. The CDR3, as DNA: TGTGCCATCAGTGACCGAGCGAACACCGGGGAGCTGTTTTTT.

The gene calls are TRBV28 and TRBJ1-4, with 9 bases fitting TRBD1. Trimming took 4 bases from V and 6 from J; bases not matched to a gene: 6. The CDR3 has 15 amino acids. Germline CDR1 is MDHEN and CDR2 is SYDVKM. For the CDR3, the DNA is TGTGCCAGCAGTTCCCCGGGACAGGGAGATGAAAAACTGTTTTTT. This translates into CASSSPGQGDEKLFF.

V and J are TRBV7-3 and TRBJ1-1; a weak D match, TRBD1 (6 bases). The V end lost 6 bases, the J end lost 0 bases, and 8 bases lay between the germline ends. The germline CDR1 and CDR2 sequences are SGHTA and FQGTGA. The CDR3 covers 13 residues. The CDR3 protein is CASSRTVNTEAFF. DNA for the CDR3: TGTGCCAGCAGTAGGACAGTGAACACTGAAGCTTTCTTT.

The chain carries TRBV5-6 and TRBJ2-7; possible D gene TRBD2, 6 bases. CDR1 and CDR2 (germline): SGHDT, YYEEEE. V was pared by 4 bases and J by 5 bases, with 19 bases between. The CDR3 covers 15 residues. The CDR3 region has the DNA TGTGCCAGCAGCATTTGGGGGGTAGGGTCGGACGAGCAGTACTTC. Encoded protein: CASSIWGVGSDEQYF.

This chain links TRBV30 with TRBJ2-2; D gene ambiguous. The V gene lost 3 bases and the J gene lost 6 bases, with 8 bases spanning the gap. The CDR3 loop spans 12 amino acids. In germline, CDR1 is GTSNPN, CDR2 SVGIG (reference sequence). The CDR3, as DNA: TGTGCCTGGAGGGTTAGGTCCGGGGAGCTGTTTTTT. It is translated as CAWRVRSGELFF.

This rearrangement joins TRBV30 to TRBJ2-5, with unresolved D. The germline V and J ends were trimmed by 2 bases and 0 bases, with 10 bases remaining between them. The length of the CDR3 is 14 residues. Germline-derived CDR1 and CDR2 are GTSNPN and SVGIG (reference sequence). The CDR3 nucleotides are TGTGCCTGGAGTAAGCTCACAGACCAAGAGACCCAGTACTTC. Translation gives CAWSKLTDQETQYF.

V is TRBV27 and J is TRBJ1-5; 7 bases map to TRBD1. V lost 5 bases and J lost 4; bases outside the gene matches: 5. CDR3 size: 14 residues. Germline V lookup: CDR1 MNHEY, CDR2 SMNVEV (reference sequence). The CDR3 is CASSQGTANQPQHF. DNA for the CDR3: TGTGCCAGCAGTCAAGGGACAGCAAATCAGCCCCAGCATTTT.

Only a few counts were recorded for this clone. The V call is TRBV30, the J call TRBJ1-1; D possibly corresponds to TRBD1 (6 bases). The CDR3 totals 12 residues. CDR1 is GTSNPN, CDR2 SVGIG, per germline (reference sequence). The V end lost 5 bases, the J end lost 5 bases, and 12 bases lay between the germline ends. In nucleotides, the CDR3 is TGTGCCTGGGAACAGGGCCGGACTGAAGCTTTCTTT. Residues: CAWEQGRTEAFF.

The V call is TRBV13, the J call TRBJ2-7; D is perhaps TRBD1 (5 bases). The V gene's germline CDR1 is PRHDT and CDR2 FYEKMQ (reference sequence). Deletions cut 5 bases from V and 4 bases from J, with 21 bases between. CDR3 size: 16 residues. The CDR3 DNA is TGTGCCAGCAGCCCCAGCCCCAAAGGGGCCCTATACGAGCAGTACTTC. It encodes CASSPSPKGALYEQYF.

The sample holds one count of this clone. The chain employs TRBV11-2 and TRBJ2-3; D possibly matches TRBD1 or TRBD2 (5 bases each). The CDR3 consists of 16 residues. Germline-derived CDR1 and CDR2 are SGHAT and FQNNGV. With 5 bases removed from V and 3 bases from J, the gap between germline ends came to 18 bases. Here the CDR3 reads CASSVGTPTGTDTQYF. CDR3 nucleotides: TGTGCCAGCAGCGTTGGGACCCCCACGGGGACAGATACGCAGTATTTT.

This chain joins TRBV11-2 and TRBJ1-1; D might be TRBD1 (6 bases). The CDR3 covers 16 residues. V was shortened by 4 bases and J by 2 bases, with 17 bases between the two germline ends. Per germline, CDR1 SGHAT and CDR2 FQNNGV. CDR3 in amino acids: CASSYQLDRQNTEAFF. The DNA of the CDR3 is TGTGCCAGCAGCTATCAGTTGGACAGACAAAACACTGAAGCTTTCTTT.

The chain recombines TRBV28 with TRBJ1-5; D is unresolved. CDR3 length: 13 amino acids. V was cut by 5 bases and J by 1 base, with 6 bases left in between. CDR1 and CDR2 (germline): MDHEN, SYDVKM. CDR3 DNA sequence: TGTGCCAGCAGTGAGACGAGCAATCAGCCCCAGCATTTT. Protein: CASSETSNQPQHF.

The gene calls are TRBV18 and TRBJ2-6; 9 bases align to TRBD1. In germline, CDR1 is KGHSH, CDR2 LQKENI. The CDR3 totals 17 residues. J was trimmed by 4 bases and V by 1 base; bases with no gene match: 5. The CDR3 spells CASSPLGQGSGANVLTF. CDR3 bases: TGTGCCAGCTCACCACTAGGACAGGGGTCCGGGGCCAACGTCCTGACTTTC.

The chain recombines TRBV11-2 with TRBJ1-4; D remains unclear. The V and J ends lost 7 bases and 0 bases respectively, with 12 bases between them. Germline CDR1 and CDR2: SGHAT and FQNNGV. The CDR3 is 15 amino acids. CDR3 residues: CASTAEPATNEKLFF. The CDR3 nucleotides are TGTGCCAGCACAGCCGAACCAGCAACTAATGAAAAACTGTTTTTT.